Below are 19 T cell receptor beta chains sequenced from a single sample in a study of blood T cell repertoires in COVID-19. Method: immunoSEQ multiplex PCR; TCRdb's copy keeps in-frame clones and lacks some. The table has around 50,000 clones, 75% to 95% seen once; the top ten hold roughly 5%. The specimen was peripheral blood. The receptors were sampled from a man in his 70s with acute or convalescent COVID-19.

The V call is TRBV6-5, the J call TRBJ2-5; D is uncertain. The V gene's germline CDR1 is MNHEY and CDR2 SVGAGI. The CDR3 covers 11 residues. Trimming removed 6 bases from V and 5 bases from J, with 7 bases in between. CDR3 sequence: CASSKRETQYF. The CDR3 DNA follows: TGTGCCAGCAGCAAGAGGGAGACCCAGTACTTC.

This chain connects TRBV28 to TRBJ2-6; D may be TRBD1 (6 bases). V shed 5 bases and J shed 2 bases, with 10 bases lying between them. Germline V gene lookup returns CDR1 MDHEN and CDR2 SYDVKM. CDR3 length equals 15 residues. CDR3 DNA sequence: TGTGCCAGCAGTCTAGGGGGAGCTGGGGCCAACGTCCTGACTTTC. This codes for CASSLGGAGANVLTF.

For the CDR3, the DNA is TGTGCCAGCCTTACGATGGACTCTTGGTTCTTC. This gives the protein CASLTMDSWFF. The genes are TRBV28 and TRBJ2-1; tentative D call: TRBD2 (5 bases). CDR1 and CDR2 (germline): MDHEN, SYDVKM. The length of the CDR3 is 11 residues. With 8 bases removed from V and 15 bases from J, the gap between germline ends came to 17 bases.

The table lists this clone with a few counts. The V call is TRBV18, the J call TRBJ2-3; D ambiguous. The germline V gene has CDR1 KGHSH and CDR2 LQKENI. Trimming pared 6 bases from V and 0 bases from J, leaving 10 bases between. The CDR3 spans 14 residues. In nucleotides, the CDR3 is TGTGCCAGCTCCCCTTTGACAAGCACAGATACGCAGTATTTT. This codes for CASSPLTSTDTQYF.

The J gene is TRBJ1-2, the V gene TRBV7-8, with D tentatively TRBD1 (5 bases). The ends were cut back, 3 bases at V and 8 bases at J, with 16 bases in the middle. The CDR3 consists of 14 residues. Germline V gene sequence: CDR1 SGHVS, CDR2 FQNEAQ. The CDR3 DNA reads as TGTGCCAGCAGCTTCCGGACAAGCTTGGAGGGCTACACCTTC. This translates into CASSFRTSLEGYTF.

The V call is TRBV30, the J call TRBJ1-5; 7 positions agree with TRBD1. The CDR3 loop spans 12 amino acids. Trimming took 3 bases from V and 15 from J; bases not matched to a gene: 11. Germline V gene lookup returns CDR1 GTSNPN and CDR2 SVGIG (reference sequence). CDR3 sequence: CAWSDRQGGSHF. DNA of the CDR3: TGTGCCTGGAGCGACCGACAGGGAGGCTCGCATTTT.

The chain recombines TRBV9 with TRBJ2-4, with D perhaps matching TRBD2 (5 bases). The germline V and J ends were trimmed by 4 bases and 8 bases, with 10 bases remaining between them. The CDR3 length is 12 residues. CDR1 is SGDLS and CDR2 is YYNGEE in the germline V gene. The CDR3 DNA reads as TGTGCCAGCAGCTCCACCGGGGACATTCAGTACTTC. Protein: CASSSTGDIQYF.

V is TRBV19 and J is TRBJ2-3, with 8 bases that match TRBD1. Germline V gives CDR1 LNHDA, CDR2 SQIVND (reference sequence). V dropped 4 bases and J dropped 1; count of bases not matched to a gene: 4. This CDR3 has 15 amino acids. The CDR3 nucleotides are TGTGCCAGTAGTACCGGACAGGGTGGCACAGATACGCAGTATTTT. It codes for CASSTGQGGTDTQYF.

V is TRBV5-1 and J is TRBJ2-2; 10 positions agree with TRBD1. After removal of 4 bases from V and 6 bases from J, the junction contained 6 bases not matched to a gene. This CDR3 region has 15 residues. The germline V gene has CDR1 SGHRS and CDR2 YFSETQ. The CDR3 loop reads CASSDDRGRSGELFF. In DNA form, the CDR3 reads TGCGCCAGCAGCGATGACAGGGGGCGCTCCGGGGAGCTGTTTTTT. The variable domain in full, completed from reference TRBV5-1 and TRBJ2-2, reads KAGVTQTPRYLIKTRGQQVTLSCSPISGHRSVSWYQQTPGQGLQFLFEYFSETQRNKGNFPGRFSGRQFSNSRSEMNVSTLELGDSALYLCASSDDRGRSGELFFGEGSRLTVL.

The chain employs TRBV19 and TRBJ1-5; 8 bases are a match to TRBD1. The trim removed 5 bases at V and 7 bases at J, leaving 4 bases unmatched. CDR1 and CDR2 (germline): LNHDA, SQIVND (reference sequence). There are 13 residues in the CDR3. The CDR3 region is CASSSGGQQPQHF. CDR3 DNA: TGTGCCAGTAGTTCAGGGGGCCAACAGCCCCAGCATTTT.

The chain carries TRBV7-2 and TRBJ1-2, with a possible D match to TRBD1 (5 bases). This CDR3 has 15 residues. Per the germline V gene, CDR1 is SGHTA and CDR2 is FQGNSA. V was cut by 4 bases and J by 0 bases, with 12 bases left in between. DNA of the CDR3: TGTGCCAGCAGCTCCACGGGACTCCCTAACTATGGCTACACCTTC. Encoded protein: CASSSTGLPNYGYTF.

CDR3 bases: TGCAGCGTTGAAGGGACAACAGGGTTTAACACTGAAGCTTTCTTT. Protein product: CSVEGTTGFNTEAFF. The chain has TRBV29-1 and TRBJ1-1; D is perhaps TRBD1 (6 bases). The CDR3 is 15 amino acids. Germline V lookup: CDR1 SQVTM, CDR2 ANQGSEA. Between the trimmed V and J ends, which lost 1 base and 2 bases, there was a span of 14 bases.

The J gene is TRBJ2-4, the V gene TRBV2, with D hard to call. Per the germline V gene, CDR1 is SNHLY and CDR2 is FYNNEI. Trimming pared 0 bases from V and 2 bases from J, leaving 8 bases between. The CDR3 is 15 amino acids. DNA of the CDR3: TGTGCCAGCAGTGAAGCAGCCAGGCCCAAAAACATTCAGTACTTC. This codes for CASSEAARPKNIQYF.

The chain combines TRBV28 with TRBJ1-1; TRBD1 matches 11 bases. The CDR3 loop spans 16 amino acids. V was clipped by 4 bases and J by 3 bases; unmatched bases: 7. The germline V gene has CDR1 MDHEN and CDR2 SYDVKM. DNA for the CDR3: TGTGCCAGCAGTTCCGGGACAGGGGGTTGGTACACTGAAGCTTTCTTT. Its protein product is CASSSGTGGWYTEAFF.

The V and J genes are TRBV12-3 or TRBV12-4 and TRBJ2-5; D is unclear. This CDR3 has 13 amino acids. Trimming shortened V by 4 bases and J by 0 bases, and 6 bases separated the two germline ends. CDR3: CASSYGYQETQYF. The CDR3 nucleotides read TGTGCCAGCAGTTACGGGTACCAAGAGACCCAGTACTTC.

This chain links TRBV6-2 or TRBV6-3 with TRBJ2-7; D might be TRBD2 (5 bases). The CDR3 length is 15 residues. From germline, CDR1 is MNHEY and CDR2 SVGEGT. The V end was cut by 0 bases, the J end by 0 bases, with 9 bases between. The CDR3 region has the DNA TGTGCCAGCAGTTACTCGTCGGGGTCCTCCTACGAGCAGTACTTC. As protein: CASSYSSGSSYEQYF.

The chain joins TRBV7-2 to TRBJ2-2, with a weak D call TRBD2 (5 bases). The length of the CDR3 is 19 residues. V was pared by 4 bases and J by 6 bases, with 27 bases between. CDR1 and CDR2 from the germline V gene are SGHTA and FQGNSA. This CDR3 reads CASSSHTSGRSRVAGELFF. The CDR3 nucleotides are TGTGCCAGCAGCTCCCACACAAGCGGACGGTCCCGGGTGGCCGGGGAGCTGTTTTTT.

The CDR3 reads CASSSSLGYTF. In DNA, the CDR3 is TGTGCCAGCAGTTCTAGCCTTGGCTACACCTTC. The rearrangement joins TRBV6-5 to TRBJ1-2; unclear D gene. This CDR3 region has 11 residues. Trimming stripped 4 bases from V and 7 bases from J, with 7 bases between. Germline CDR1 and CDR2: MNHEY and SVGAGI.

This chain connects TRBV29-1 to TRBJ2-7; possible D gene TRBD1, 5 bases. V gave up 4 bases and J gave up 3 bases, with 7 bases separating them. This CDR3 region has 11 residues. The V gene's germline CDR1 is SQVTM and CDR2 ANQGSEA. Written as DNA, the CDR3 is TGCAGCGTTGGACAGAACTACGAGCAGTACTTC. Its translation is CSVGQNYEQYF.